This T cell receptor (beta chain) was sequenced for a study of blood T cells in healthy people across ages. Overall study context: Every two T cells gave about one barcoded beta molecule via template switching.

Then a second PCR, running roughly 6 to 11 cycles, was carried out with a sample-barcoded 5' primer and a J-beta primer mix. CDR3-containing paired-end reads numbering at least 2.5 million came from each sample. TCRdb reprocessed the 5' RACE reads with MiXCR, giving one entry per CDR3 protein. The sample lists approximately 790,000 distinct CDR3 sequences; around 68% were seen once. This clonotype was observed a handful of times. The antigen is not known. The CDR3 consists of 17 residues. The germline CDR1 and CDR2 sequences are LGHNA and YNFKEQ. After removal of 3 bases from V and 4 bases from J, the junction contained 8 bases not matched to a gene. Researchers report isolating at least 7 million PBMCs per sample. Notes on the study in general: Any conclusive comparison of naive versus antigen-experienced cells was prevented by using unsorted PBMCs.

The chain employs TRBV4-2 and TRBJ2-1; TRBD2 agrees at 11 bases. This TCR came from a young man in good health. The sequencing input was blood. The chain's CDR3 is CASSHVGTSGVYNEQFF. CDR3 bases: TGTGCCAGCAGCCATGTGGGGACTAGCGGCGTTTACAATGAGCAGTTCTTC.